This T cell receptor (beta chain) was obtained from a study of blood T cell repertoires in COVID-19. At the level of the study: T cells, B-cell-depleted T cells, or PBMCs supplied cDNA or gDNA.

A PCR-confirmed or clinician-diagnosed COVID-19 case had contacted exposed participants within 2 weeks of entry. How the authors handled the data: Amplification of reference gene primers provided the estimated nucleated cell counts. The repertoire was sequenced with immunoSEQ multiplex PCR; TCRdb's copy has only in-frame clones and lacks some. V and J calls and clone size come straight from that table; D and trimming were deduced from the DNA. The sample holds about 300,000 clones, over 85% seen once. Sequenced input: PBMCs or T cells enriched from blood (not recorded which). This sequence was found in a woman between 45 and 65 years old who had been exposed to COVID-19.

The CDR3 sequence: CASSLPGTSGGSTDTQYF. The CDR3 nucleotides read TGTGCCAGCAGCTTGCCAGGGACTAGCGGCGGAAGCACAGATACGCAGTATTTT. V is TRBV5-5 and J is TRBJ2-3; 11 nucleotides line up with TRBD2. Germline CDR1 is SGHKS and CDR2 is YYEKEE (reference sequence). Germline trimming cut 1 base from V and 0 bases from J; bases unmatched to any gene: 7. The length of the CDR3 is 18 residues.